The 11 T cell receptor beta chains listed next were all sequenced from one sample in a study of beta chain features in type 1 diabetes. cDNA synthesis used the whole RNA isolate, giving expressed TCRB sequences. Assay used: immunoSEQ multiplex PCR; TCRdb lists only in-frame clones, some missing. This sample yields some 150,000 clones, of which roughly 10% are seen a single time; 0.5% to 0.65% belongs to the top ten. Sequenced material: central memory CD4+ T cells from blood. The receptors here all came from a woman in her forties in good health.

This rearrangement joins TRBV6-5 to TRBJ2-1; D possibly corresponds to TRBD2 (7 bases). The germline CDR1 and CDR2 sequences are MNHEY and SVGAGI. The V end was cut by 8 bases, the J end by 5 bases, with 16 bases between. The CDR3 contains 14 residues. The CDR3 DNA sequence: TGTGCCAGCTGTCCGGGGGGCAGGAACAATGAGCAGTTCTTC. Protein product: CASCPGGRNNEQFF.

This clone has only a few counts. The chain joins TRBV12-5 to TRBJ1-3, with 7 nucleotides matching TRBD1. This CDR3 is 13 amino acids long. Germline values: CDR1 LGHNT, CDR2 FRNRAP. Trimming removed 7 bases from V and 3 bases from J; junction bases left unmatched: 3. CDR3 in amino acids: CASERDSGNTIYF. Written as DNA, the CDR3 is TGTGCTAGTGAACGGGACAGTGGAAACACCATATATTTT. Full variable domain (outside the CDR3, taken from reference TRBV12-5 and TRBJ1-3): DARVTQTPRHKVTEMGQEVTMRCQPILGHNTVFWYRQTMMQGLELLAYFRNRAPLDDSGMPKDRFSAEMPDATLATLKIQPSEPRDSAVYFCASERDSGNTIYFGEGSWLTVV.

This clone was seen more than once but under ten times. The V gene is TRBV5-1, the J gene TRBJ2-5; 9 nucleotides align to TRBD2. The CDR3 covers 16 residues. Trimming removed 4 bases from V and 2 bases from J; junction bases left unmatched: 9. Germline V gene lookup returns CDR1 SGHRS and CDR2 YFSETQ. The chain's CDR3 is CASSPSPTSGQETQYF. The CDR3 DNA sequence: TGCGCCAGCAGCCCCTCTCCGACTAGCGGACAAGAGACCCAGTACTTC. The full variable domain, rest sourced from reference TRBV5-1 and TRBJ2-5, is KAGVTQTPRYLIKTRGQQVTLSCSPISGHRSVSWYQQTPGQGLQFLFEYFSETQRNKGNFPGRFSGRQFSNSRSEMNVSTLELGDSALYLCASSPSPTSGQETQYFGPGTRLLVL.

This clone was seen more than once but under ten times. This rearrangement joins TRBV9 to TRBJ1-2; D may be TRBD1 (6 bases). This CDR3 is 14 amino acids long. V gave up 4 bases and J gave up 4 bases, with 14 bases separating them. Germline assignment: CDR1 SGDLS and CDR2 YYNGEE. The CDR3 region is CASSRDNRGYGYTF. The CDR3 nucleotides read TGTGCCAGCAGCCGGGACAATCGGGGCTATGGCTACACCTTC.

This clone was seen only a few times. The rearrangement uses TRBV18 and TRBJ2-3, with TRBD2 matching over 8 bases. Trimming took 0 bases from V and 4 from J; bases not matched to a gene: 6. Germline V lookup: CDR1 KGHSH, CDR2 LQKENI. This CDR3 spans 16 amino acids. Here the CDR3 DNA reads TGTGCCAGCTCACCACCGGCGGGGGGTCGGGCAGATACGCAGTATTTT. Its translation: CASSPPAGGRADTQYF.

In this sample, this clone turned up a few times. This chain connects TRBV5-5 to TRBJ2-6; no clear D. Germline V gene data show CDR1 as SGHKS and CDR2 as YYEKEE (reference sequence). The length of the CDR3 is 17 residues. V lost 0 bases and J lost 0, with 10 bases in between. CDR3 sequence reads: CASSLERLGSGANVLTF. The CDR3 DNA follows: TGTGCCAGCAGCTTGGAGCGACTGGGCTCTGGGGCCAACGTCCTGACTTTC.

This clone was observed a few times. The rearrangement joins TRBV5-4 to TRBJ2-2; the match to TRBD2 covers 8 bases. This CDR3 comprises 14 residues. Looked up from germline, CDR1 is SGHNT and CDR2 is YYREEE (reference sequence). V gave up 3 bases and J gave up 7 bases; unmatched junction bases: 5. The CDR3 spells CASSWAGRDGELFF. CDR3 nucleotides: TGTGCCAGCAGCTGGGCCGGGAGGGACGGGGAGCTGTTTTTT. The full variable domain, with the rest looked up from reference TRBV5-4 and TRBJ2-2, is ETGVTQSPTHLIKTRGQQVTLRCSSQSGHNTVSWYQQALGQGPQFIFQYYREEENGRGNFPPRFSGLQFPNYSSELNVNALELDDSALYLCASSWAGRDGELFFGEGSRLTVL.

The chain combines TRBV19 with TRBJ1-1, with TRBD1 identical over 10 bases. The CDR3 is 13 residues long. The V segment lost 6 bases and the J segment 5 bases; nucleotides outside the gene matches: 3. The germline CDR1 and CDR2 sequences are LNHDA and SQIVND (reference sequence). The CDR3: CASRRGQGTEAFF. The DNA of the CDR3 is TGTGCCAGTAGGCGGGGACAGGGGACTGAAGCTTTCTTT.

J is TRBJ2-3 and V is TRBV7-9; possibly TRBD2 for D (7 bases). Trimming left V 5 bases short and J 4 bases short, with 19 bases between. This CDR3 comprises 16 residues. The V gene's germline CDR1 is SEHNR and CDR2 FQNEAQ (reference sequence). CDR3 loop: CASSRLGGQEADTQYF. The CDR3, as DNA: TGTGCCAGCAGCCGTCTGGGGGGGCAGGAGGCAGATACGCAGTATTTT.

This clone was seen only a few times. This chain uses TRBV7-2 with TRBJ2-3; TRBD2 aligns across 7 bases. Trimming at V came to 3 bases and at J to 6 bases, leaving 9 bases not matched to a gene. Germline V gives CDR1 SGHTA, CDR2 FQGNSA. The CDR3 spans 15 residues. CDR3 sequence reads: CASSFLTSAGDTQYF. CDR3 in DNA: TGTGCCAGCAGCTTCCTAACTAGCGCAGGGGATACGCAGTATTTT. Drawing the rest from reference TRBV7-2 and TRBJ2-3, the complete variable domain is GAGVSQSPSNKVTEKGKDVELRCDPISGHTALYWYRQSLGQGLEFLIYFQGNSAPDKSGLPSDRFSAERTGGSVSTLTIQRTQQEDSAVYLCASSFLTSAGDTQYFGPGTRLTVL.

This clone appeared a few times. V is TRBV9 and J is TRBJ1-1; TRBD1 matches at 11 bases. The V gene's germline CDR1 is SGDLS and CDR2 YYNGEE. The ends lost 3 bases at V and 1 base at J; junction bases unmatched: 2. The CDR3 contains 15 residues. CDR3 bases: TGTGCCAGCAGCGGGGACAGGGGGGGGAACACTGAAGCTTTCTTT. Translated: CASSGDRGGNTEAFF.